This TCR beta chain was profiled in a study of shared clonotypes between healthy human individuals. Splitting of each subset's genomic DNA was done evenly across several immunoSEQ plates. Produced via immunoSEQ multiplex PCR; TCRdb's table is partial and in-frame only. Of around 1.5 million clones in the sample, 95% to 99% were seen once. Germline lookup yields CDR1 PRHDT and CDR2 FYEKMQ (reference sequence). V lost 5 bases to trimming and J lost 5 bases, with 12 bases between them. The CDR3 length is 13 residues. The chain employs TRBV13 and TRBJ2-5, with D unresolved. Source material: naive CD4+ T cells sorted from blood. This sample's subset: CD45RA+ positively selected. The source of this sequence is a man aged 25 to 45 in good health. CDR3 DNA sequence: TGTGCCAGCAGCCTCAGGCCCGGTGAGACCCAGTACTTC. Protein product: CASSLRPGETQYF. Full variable domain (remainder filled in from reference TRBV13 and TRBJ2-5): AAGVIQSPRHLIKEKRETATLKCYPIPRHDTVYWYQQGPGQDPQFLISFYEKMQSDKGSIPDRFSAQQFSDYHSELNMSSLELGDSALYFCASSLRPGETQYFGPGTRLLVL.